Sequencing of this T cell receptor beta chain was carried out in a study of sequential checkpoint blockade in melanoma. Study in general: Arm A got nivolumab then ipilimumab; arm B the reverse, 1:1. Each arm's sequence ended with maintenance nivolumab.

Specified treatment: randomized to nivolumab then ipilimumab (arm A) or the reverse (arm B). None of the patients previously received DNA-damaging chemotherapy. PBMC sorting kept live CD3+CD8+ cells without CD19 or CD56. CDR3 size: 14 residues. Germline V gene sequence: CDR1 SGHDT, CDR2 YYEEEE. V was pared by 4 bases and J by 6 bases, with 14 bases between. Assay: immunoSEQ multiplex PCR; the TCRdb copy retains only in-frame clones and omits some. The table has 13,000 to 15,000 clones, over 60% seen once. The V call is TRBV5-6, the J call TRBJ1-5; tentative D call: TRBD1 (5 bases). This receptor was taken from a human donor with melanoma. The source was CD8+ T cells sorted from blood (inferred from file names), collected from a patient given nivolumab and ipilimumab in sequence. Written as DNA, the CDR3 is TGTGCCAGCAGCCGGGGCCTCGGGGGTCAGCCCCAGCATTTT. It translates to CASSRGLGGQPQHF.